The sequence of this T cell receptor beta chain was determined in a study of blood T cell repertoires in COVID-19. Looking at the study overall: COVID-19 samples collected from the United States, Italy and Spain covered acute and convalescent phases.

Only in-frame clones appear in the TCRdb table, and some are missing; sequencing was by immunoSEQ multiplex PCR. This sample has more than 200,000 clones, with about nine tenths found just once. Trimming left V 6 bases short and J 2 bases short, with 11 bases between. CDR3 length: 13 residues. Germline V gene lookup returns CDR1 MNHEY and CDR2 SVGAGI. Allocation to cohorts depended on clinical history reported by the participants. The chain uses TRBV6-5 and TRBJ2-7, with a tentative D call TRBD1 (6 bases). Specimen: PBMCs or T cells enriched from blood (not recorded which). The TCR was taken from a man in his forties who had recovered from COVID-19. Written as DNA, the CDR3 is TGTGCCAGCAGCGTCAGGGGTCCCTACGAGCAGTACTTC. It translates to CASSVRGPYEQYF.